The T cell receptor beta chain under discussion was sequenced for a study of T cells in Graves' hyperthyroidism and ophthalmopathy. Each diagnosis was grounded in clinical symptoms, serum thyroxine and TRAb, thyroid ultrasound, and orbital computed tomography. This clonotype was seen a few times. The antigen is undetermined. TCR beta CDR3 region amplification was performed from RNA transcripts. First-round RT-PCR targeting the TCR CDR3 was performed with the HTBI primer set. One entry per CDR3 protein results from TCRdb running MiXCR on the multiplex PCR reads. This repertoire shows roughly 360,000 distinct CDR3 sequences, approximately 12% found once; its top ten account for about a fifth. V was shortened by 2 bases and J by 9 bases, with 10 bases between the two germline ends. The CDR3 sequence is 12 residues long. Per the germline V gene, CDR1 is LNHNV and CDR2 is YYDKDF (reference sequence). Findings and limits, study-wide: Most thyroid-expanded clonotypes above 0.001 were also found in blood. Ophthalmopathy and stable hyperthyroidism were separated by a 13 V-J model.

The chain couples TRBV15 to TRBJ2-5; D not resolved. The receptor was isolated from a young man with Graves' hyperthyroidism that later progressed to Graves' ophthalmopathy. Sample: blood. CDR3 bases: TGTGCCACCAGCAGACGAAGGATCGCCCAGTACTTC. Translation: CATSRRRIAQYF.